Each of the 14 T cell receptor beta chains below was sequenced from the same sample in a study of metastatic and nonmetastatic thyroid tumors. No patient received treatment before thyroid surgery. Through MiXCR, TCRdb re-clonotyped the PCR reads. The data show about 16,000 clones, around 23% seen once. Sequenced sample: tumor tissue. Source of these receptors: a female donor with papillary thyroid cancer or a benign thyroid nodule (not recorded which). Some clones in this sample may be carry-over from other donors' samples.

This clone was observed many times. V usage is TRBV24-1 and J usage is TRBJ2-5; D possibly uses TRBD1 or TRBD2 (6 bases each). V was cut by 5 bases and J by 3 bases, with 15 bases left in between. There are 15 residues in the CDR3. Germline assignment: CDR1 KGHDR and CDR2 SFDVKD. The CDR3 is CATSAVWRGEETQYF. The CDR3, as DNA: TGTGCCACCAGTGCTGTATGGAGGGGGGAAGAGACCCAGTACTTC.

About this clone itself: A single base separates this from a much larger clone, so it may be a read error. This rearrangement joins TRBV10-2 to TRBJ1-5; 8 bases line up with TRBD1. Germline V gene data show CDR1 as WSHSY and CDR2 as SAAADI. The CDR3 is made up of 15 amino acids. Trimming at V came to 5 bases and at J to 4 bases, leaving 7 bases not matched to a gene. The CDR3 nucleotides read TGCGCCAGCAGTTCTGGTACAGGGGGTAATCAGCCCCAGCATTTT. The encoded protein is CASSSGTGGNQPQHF.

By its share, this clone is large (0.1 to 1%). The CDR3 DNA is TGTGCCAGCAGTGAAGTCTCATACTATGGCTACACCTTC. Encoded protein: CASSEVSYYGYTF. The gene calls are TRBV6-1 and TRBJ1-2; D not certain. Germline V lookup: CDR1 MNHNS, CDR2 SASEGT. The CDR3 loop spans 13 amino acids. The ends were cut back, 1 base at V and 3 bases at J, with 6 bases in the middle.

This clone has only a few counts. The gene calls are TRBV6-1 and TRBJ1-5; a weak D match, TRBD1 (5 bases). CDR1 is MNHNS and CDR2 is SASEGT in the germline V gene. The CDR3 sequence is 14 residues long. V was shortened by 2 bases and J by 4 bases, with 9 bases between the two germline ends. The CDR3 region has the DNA TGTGCCAGCAGTGAAAAGACAGCAAATCAGCCCCAGCATTTT. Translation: CASSEKTANQPQHF.

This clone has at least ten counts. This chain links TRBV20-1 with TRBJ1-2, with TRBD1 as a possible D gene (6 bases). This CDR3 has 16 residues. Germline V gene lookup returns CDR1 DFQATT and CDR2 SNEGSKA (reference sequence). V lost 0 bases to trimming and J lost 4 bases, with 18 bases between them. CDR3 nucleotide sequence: TGCAGTGCTAGAGATGCGGGGGGGGCAGAGGGCTATGGCTACACCTTC. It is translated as CSARDAGGAEGYGYTF.

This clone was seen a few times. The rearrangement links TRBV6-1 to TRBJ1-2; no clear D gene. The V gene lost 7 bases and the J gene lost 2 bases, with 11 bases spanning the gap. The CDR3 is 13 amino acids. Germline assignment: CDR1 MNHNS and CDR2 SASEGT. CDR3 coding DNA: TGTGCCAGCATCCCCGGACCCAACTATGGCTACACCTTC. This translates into CASIPGPNYGYTF.

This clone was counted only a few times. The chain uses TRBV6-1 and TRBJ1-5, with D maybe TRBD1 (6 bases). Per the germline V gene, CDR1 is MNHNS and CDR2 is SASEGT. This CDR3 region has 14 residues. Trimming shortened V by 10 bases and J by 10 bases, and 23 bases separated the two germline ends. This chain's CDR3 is CATLGGGMWHPQHF. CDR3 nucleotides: TGTGCCACCCTGGGAGGGGGTATGTGGCATCCCCAGCATTTT.

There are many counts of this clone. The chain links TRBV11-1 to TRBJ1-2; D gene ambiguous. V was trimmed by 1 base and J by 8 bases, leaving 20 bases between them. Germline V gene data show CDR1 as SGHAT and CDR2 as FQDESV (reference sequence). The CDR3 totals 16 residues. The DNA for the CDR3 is TGTGCCAGCAGCTTAGTGTCAGGAGCCTCGAGGAGAGGCTACACCTTC. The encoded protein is CASSLVSGASRRGYTF. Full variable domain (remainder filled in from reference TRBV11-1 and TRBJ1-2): EAEVAQSPRYKITEKSQAVAFWCDPISGHATLYWYRQILGQGPELLVQFQDESVVDDSQLPKDRFSAERLKGVDSTLKIQPAELGDSAMYLCASSLVSGASRRGYTFGSGTRLTVV.

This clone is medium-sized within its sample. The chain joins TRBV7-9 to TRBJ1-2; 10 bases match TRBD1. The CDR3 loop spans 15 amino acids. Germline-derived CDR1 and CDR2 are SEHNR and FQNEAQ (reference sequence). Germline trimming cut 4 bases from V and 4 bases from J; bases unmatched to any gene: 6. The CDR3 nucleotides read TGTGCCAGCAGCTCCCCCGGGACAGGGGCCTATGGCTACACCTTC. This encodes CASSSPGTGAYGYTF.

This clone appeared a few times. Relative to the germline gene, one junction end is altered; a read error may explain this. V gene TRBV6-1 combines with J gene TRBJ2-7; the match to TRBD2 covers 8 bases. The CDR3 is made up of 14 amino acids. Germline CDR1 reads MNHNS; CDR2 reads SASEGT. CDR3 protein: CTSRCGSGIYEQYF. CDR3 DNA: TGTACCAGCCGATGTGGTAGCGGGATTTACGAGCAGTACTTC.

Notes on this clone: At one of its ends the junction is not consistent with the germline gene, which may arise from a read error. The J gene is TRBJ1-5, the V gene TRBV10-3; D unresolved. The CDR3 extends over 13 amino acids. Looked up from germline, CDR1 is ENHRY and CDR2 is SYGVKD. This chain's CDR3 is CAISEVSNHPQHF. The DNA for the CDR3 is TGTGCCATCAGTGAGGTTAGCAATCATCCCCAGCATTTT.

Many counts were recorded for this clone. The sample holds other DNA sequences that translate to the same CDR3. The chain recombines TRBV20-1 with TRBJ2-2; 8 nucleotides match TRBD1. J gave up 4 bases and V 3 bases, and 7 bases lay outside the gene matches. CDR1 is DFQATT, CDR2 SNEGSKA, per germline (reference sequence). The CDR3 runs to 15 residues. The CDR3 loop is CSARQGAQVTGELFF. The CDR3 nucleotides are TGCAGTGCTAGGCAGGGGGCGCAGGTCACCGGGGAGCTGTTTTTT.

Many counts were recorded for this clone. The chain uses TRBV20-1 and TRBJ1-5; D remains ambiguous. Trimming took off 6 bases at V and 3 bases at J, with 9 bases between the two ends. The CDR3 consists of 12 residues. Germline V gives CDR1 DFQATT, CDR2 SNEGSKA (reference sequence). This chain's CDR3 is CSAKFSNQPQHF. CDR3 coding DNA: TGCAGTGCCAAATTTTCCAATCAGCCCCAGCATTTT.

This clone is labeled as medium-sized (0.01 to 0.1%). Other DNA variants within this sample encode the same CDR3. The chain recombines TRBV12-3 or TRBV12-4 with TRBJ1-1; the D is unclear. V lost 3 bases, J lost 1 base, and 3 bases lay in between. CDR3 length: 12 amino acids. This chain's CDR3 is CASSFGNTEAFF. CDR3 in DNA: TGTGCCAGCAGTTTCGGGAACACTGAAGCTTTCTTT.